These T cell receptor beta chains were read from a single sample in a study of follicular helper T cells after annual influenza vaccination. Profiled with immunoSEQ multiplex PCR; TCRdb holds only in-frame clones, not every one. The profile shows around 9,300 clones, about 83% of them singletons. Sequences were derived from CXCR5+ CD38- circulating T follicular helper cells from blood, sampled 7 days after influenza vaccination. The receptors here all came from an adult who received the influenza vaccine. Each CDR3 is given with its conserved first and last residue. A D gene is named only where the DNA matches it firmly. Size tells how often a clone was seen (once, few, many) or the class of an expanded clone, and some rows leave it out.

v_call	clone_size	d_call	j_call	cdr3_aa	cdr3_nt
TRBV19	.	.	TRBJ2-2	CASMGGPNTGELFF	TGTGCCAGTATGGGGGGACCGAACACCGGGGAGCTGTTTTTT
TRBV28	.	.	TRBJ1-4	CASSTGTLREKLFF	TGTGCCAGCAGCACCGGGACATTGAGGGAAAAACTGTTTTTT
TRBV7-2	once	TRBD2	TRBJ2-1	CASSWTSDSYNEQFF	TGTGCCAGCAGCTGGACTAGCGACTCCTACAATGAGCAGTTCTTC
TRBV5-1	.	.	TRBJ1-4	CASRSGGFTNEKLFF	TGCGCCAGCAGGTCGGGGGGCTTTACTAATGAAAAACTGTTTTTT
TRBV28	.	.	TRBJ2-4	CASSLQGTLAKNIQYF	TGTGCCAGCAGTTTACAGGGGACCTTAGCCAAAAACATTCAGTACTTC
TRBV5-1	.	.	TRBJ2-2	CASSLEANTGELFF	TGCGCCAGCAGCTTGGAGGCGAACACCGGGGAGCTGTTTTTT
TRBV2	.	.	TRBJ2-1	CASSERANEQFF	TGTGCCAGCAGTGAGCGGGCGAATGAGCAGTTCTTC
TRBV19	.	TRBD1	TRBJ1-5	CASSDPNGQGKNQPQHF	TGTGCCAGTAGCGACCCTAACGGACAGGGGAAAAATCAGCCCCAGCATTTT
TRBV27	.	TRBD1	TRBJ1-1	CASSSYRGQGTEAFF	TGTGCCAGCAGTTCCTACAGGGGCCAAGGCACTGAAGCTTTCTTT
TRBV28	few	TRBD1	TRBJ2-7	CASSLPDRGYEQYF	TGTGCCAGCAGTTTACCCGACAGGGGCTACGAGCAGTACTTC
TRBV27	few	TRBD1	TRBJ2-6	CASSPWTGEVVLTF	TGTGCCAGCAGTCCTTGGACAGGGGAGGTCGTCCTGACTTTC
TRBV15	.	.	TRBJ1-1	CATSRDRANTEAFF	TGTGCCACCAGCAGAGATCGTGCGAACACTGAAGCTTTCTTT
TRBV6-5	.	TRBD2	TRBJ2-3	CASSPSGGRTDTQYF	TGTGCCAGCAGTCCTAGCGGGGGCCGCACAGATACGCAGTATTTT
TRBV5-1	once	TRBD1	TRBJ2-2	CASKGTGGDGELFF	TGCGCCAGCAAGGGCACAGGGGGCGACGGGGAGCTGTTTTTT
TRBV5-1	once	.	TRBJ2-3	CASSLDGTNTQYF	TGCGCCAGCAGCTTGGACGGGACGAATACGCAGTATTTT
TRBV7-8	.	.	TRBJ2-3	CASSLGRGTDTQYF	TGTGCCAGCAGCTTAGGAAGGGGCACAGATACGCAGTATTTT
TRBV30	.	.	TRBJ1-4	CAWMAGPNEKLFF	TGTGCCTGGATGGCCGGGCCGAATGAAAAACTGTTTTTT
TRBV29-1	.	.	TRBJ2-1	CSVAASVSYNEQFF	TGCAGCGTAGCCGCTAGCGTCTCCTACAATGAGCAGTTCTTC